The 22 T cell receptor beta chains below all came from one sample that was sequenced in a study of response to subunit inactivated influenza vaccine. TCRdb recomputed calls from the RT-PCR reads with MiXCR, one row per CDR3 protein. The sample has 150,000 to 200,000 distinct CDR3 sequences, 11% seen once. Sequencing used non-naive T cells sorted from PBMCs, obtained about 40 days after vaccination. The receptors here all came from a man aged 50 to 59 who received an inactivated influenza vaccine.

The sample holds many counts of this clonotype. The chain recombines TRBV15 with TRBJ1-5; 7 nucleotides line up with TRBD1. After removal of 0 bases from V and 2 bases from J, the junction contained 13 bases not matched to a gene. The CDR3 runs to 19 residues. In germline, CDR1 is LNHNV, CDR2 YYDKDF (reference sequence). CDR3 in amino acids: CATSRDYRGRGEGNQPQHF. DNA for the CDR3: TGTGCCACCAGCAGAGACTACAGGGGTAGGGGAGAGGGCAATCAGCCCCAGCATTTT.

Turning to this clonotype: One junction end does not reproduce the germline sequence, and a read error may be involved. This chain uses TRBV4-2 with TRBJ2-2; D unresolved. CDR1 and CDR2 (germline): LGHNA, YNFKEQ. This CDR3 has 17 residues. CDR3 sequence (DNA): TGTGCCATCAGCCCCGGGCGTCTCTGGGTACACACCGGGGAGCTGTTTTTT. This gives the protein CAISPGRLWVHTGELFF.

This clonotype occurred a few times. The V gene is TRBV27, the J gene TRBJ2-3; TRBD2 agrees at 7 bases. This CDR3 is 17 amino acids long. Looked up from germline, CDR1 is MNHEY and CDR2 is SMNVEV (reference sequence). The trim removed 6 bases at V and 0 bases at J, leaving 12 bases unmatched. CDR3 sequence: CASRREPAGSSTDTQYF. The DNA of the CDR3 is TGTGCCAGCAGAAGGGAACCAGCGGGATCTAGCACAGATACGCAGTATTTT.

The chain joins TRBV20-1 to TRBJ1-1; D uncertain. Germline V gene sequence: CDR1 DFQATT, CDR2 SNEGSKA (reference sequence). Trimming pared 5 bases from V and 5 bases from J, leaving 12 bases between. CDR3 length: 12 amino acids. CDR3 loop: CSAEGGLTEAFF. The CDR3 nucleotides read TGCAGTGCTGAGGGTGGGTTAACTGAAGCTTTCTTT.

This clonotype was recorded many times. CDR3 sequence: CASSSRDGQETQYF. The CDR3 DNA follows: TGTGCCAGCAGTTCACGGGACGGCCAAGAGACCCAGTACTTC. The chain uses TRBV28 and TRBJ2-5, with D tentatively TRBD1 or TRBD2 (5 bases each). The V gene lost 4 bases and the J gene lost 1 base, with 10 bases spanning the gap. Per the germline V gene, CDR1 is MDHEN and CDR2 is SYDVKM. CDR3 size: 14 residues.

This clonotype has more than one count but fewer than ten. V gene TRBV5-1 combines with J gene TRBJ2-5; D gene unclear. The CDR3 has 12 amino acids. Germline V gene lookup returns CDR1 SGHRS and CDR2 YFSETQ. V dropped 2 bases and J dropped 0 bases, with 2 bases sitting between them. The CDR3 is CASSFNQETQYF. The DNA for the CDR3 is TGCGCCAGCAGCTTTAACCAAGAGACCCAGTACTTC.

A single count supports this clonotype. This chain links TRBV20-1 with TRBJ2-3; D not certain. This CDR3 comprises 17 residues. Trimming removed 6 bases at V and 9 bases at J, with 31 bases between. Germline V gene sequence: CDR1 DFQATT, CDR2 SNEGSKA (reference sequence). The CDR3 DNA is TGCAGTGCGCCGGGTCCTAGAAATGTGTCGTTGCCCGGGACGCAGTATTTT. Amino acid sequence: CSAPGPRNVSLPGTQYF.

This clonotype was counted many times. The chain recombines TRBV9 with TRBJ1-6, with D unclear. Per the germline V gene, CDR1 is SGDLS and CDR2 is YYNGEE. There are 14 residues in the CDR3. The germline V and J ends were trimmed by 0 bases and 3 bases, with 4 bases remaining between them. The CDR3 DNA is TGTGCCAGCAGCGTAGACAGCTATAATTCACCCCTCCACTTT. Residues: CASSVDSYNSPLHF. Filled out from reference TRBV9 and TRBJ1-6, the complete variable domain reads DSGVTQTPKHLITATGQRVTLRCSPRSGDLSVYWYQQSLDQGLQFLIQYYNGEERAKGNILERFSAQQFPDLHSELNLSSLELGDSALYFCASSVDSYNSPLHFGNGTRLTVT.

This clonotype was counted between two and nine times. This chain joins TRBV20-1 and TRBJ2-3; D uncertain. The CDR3 has 13 residues. V lost 4 bases and J 0 bases, leaving 8 bases between the germline ends. The germline V gene has CDR1 DFQATT and CDR2 SNEGSKA (reference sequence). This chain's CDR3 is CSAKKASTDTQYF. CDR3 sequence (DNA): TGCAGTGCTAAAAAGGCGAGCACAGATACGCAGTATTTT.

This clonotype was observed a handful of times. The chain couples TRBV3-1 to TRBJ2-7; D perhaps matches TRBD2 (6 bases). The length of the CDR3 is 14 residues. Trimming removed 4 bases at V and 6 bases at J, with 16 bases between. Germline V gene lookup returns CDR1 LGHDT and CDR2 YNNKEL (reference sequence). The CDR3 DNA is TGTGCCAGCAGCCTGGGACTGGAGGTCCTCGAGCAGTACTTC. As protein: CASSLGLEVLEQYF.

With regard to this clonotype: A much bigger clone sits one base away, suggesting this may be a read error. V usage is TRBV7-2 and J usage is TRBJ2-3; perhaps TRBD2 as D (6 bases). The CDR3 spans 15 residues. CDR1 SGHTA and CDR2 FQGNSA come from the germline V gene. The CDR3 nucleotides are TGTGCCAGCAGCCCCGGGACTCGATACACATATACGCAGTATTTT. It codes for CASSPGTRYTYTQYF.

This clonotype has more than one count but fewer than ten. J is TRBJ2-7 and V is TRBV20-1; maybe TRBD1 (6 bases). Germline assignment: CDR1 DFQATT and CDR2 SNEGSKA (reference sequence). V lost 0 bases and J 4 bases, leaving 13 bases between the germline ends. CDR3 length equals 14 residues. Here the CDR3 reads CSAREMQGRYEQYF. The CDR3 nucleotides are TGCAGTGCTAGAGAGATGCAGGGGCGGTACGAGCAGTACTTC.

This clonotype was found a few times. J is TRBJ2-1 and V is TRBV21-1. TRBV21-1 is assigned pseudogene status. The CDR3 contains 15 residues. Here the CDR3 reads CASVGSRGSYNEQFF. CDR3 nucleotide sequence: TGTGCCAGCGTTGGGTCCAGGGGGTCCTACAATGAGCAGTTCTTC.

This clonotype was seen ten or more times. The rearrangement uses TRBV6-5 and TRBJ1-2, with D tentatively TRBD1 (5 bases). Germline CDR1 and CDR2: MNHEY and SVGAGI. The CDR3 has 15 amino acids. V lost 0 bases and J 4 bases, leaving 12 bases between the germline ends. The CDR3 DNA reads TGTGCCAGCAGTTACTCCCCACAGGCGGGCTATGGCTACACCTTC. It codes for CASSYSPQAGYGYTF.

The sample holds a few counts of this clonotype. The V call is TRBV28, the J call TRBJ1-5, with D uncertain. V lost 1 base to trimming and J lost 2 bases, with 12 bases between them. Per the germline V gene, CDR1 is MDHEN and CDR2 is SYDVKM. The CDR3 runs 16 residues. CDR3 region: CASSLSWGFGNQPQHF. CDR3 sequence (DNA): TGTGCCAGCAGTTTATCGTGGGGTTTCGGCAATCAGCCCCAGCATTTT.

The V and J genes are TRBV20-1 and TRBJ2-7; possibly TRBD2 for D (6 bases). Trimming took off 6 bases at V and 5 bases at J, with 14 bases between the two ends. The CDR3 sequence is 12 residues long. In germline, CDR1 is DFQATT, CDR2 SNEGSKA (reference sequence). CDR3 region: CSAGSTGDEQYF. CDR3 DNA: TGCAGTGCGGGGTCAACGGGAGACGAGCAGTACTTC.

This chain joins TRBV7-2 and TRBJ2-1, with 11 nucleotides matching TRBD2. The CDR3 totals 16 residues. Per germline, CDR1 SGHTA and CDR2 FQGNSA. Trimming cost V 4 bases and J 6 bases; bases outside gene matches: 8. Written as DNA, the CDR3 is TGTGCCAGCAGCTATAATAGCGGGAGGGCCGTCAATGAGCAGTTCTTC. Its protein is CASSYNSGRAVNEQFF.

The V call is TRBV7-8, the J call TRBJ2-5; 9 nucleotides agree with TRBD2. Trimming cost V 1 base and J 5 bases; bases outside gene matches: 5. Germline V gives CDR1 SGHVS, CDR2 FQNEAQ. The CDR3 is made up of 15 amino acids. The CDR3 sequence is CASSLGSGGPETQYF. The DNA of the CDR3 is TGTGCCAGCAGCTTAGGAAGCGGGGGGCCGGAGACCCAGTACTTC.

This clonotype was counted ten times or more. As DNA, the CDR3 is TGTGCCAGCAGTTATGCCAATGAGCAGTTCTTC. Amino acids: CASSYANEQFF. The J gene is TRBJ2-1, the V gene TRBV12-3 or TRBV12-4; D ambiguous. V lost 4 bases to trimming and J lost 6 bases, with 4 bases between them. This CDR3 is 11 amino acids long.

The chain has TRBV12-3 or TRBV12-4 and TRBJ2-5; 9 bases map to TRBD1. The V segment lost 6 bases and the J segment 2 bases; nucleotides outside the gene matches: 10. CDR3 length: 16 residues. DNA for the CDR3: TGTGCCAGCAGCACACCGGGACAGGGAATACAAGAGACCCAGTACTTC. This gives the protein CASSTPGQGIQETQYF.

There are a few counts of this clonotype. This chain uses TRBV10-3 with TRBJ2-7; 8 bases are shared with TRBD2. From germline, CDR1 is ENHRY and CDR2 SYGVKD. The CDR3 is 13 amino acids. J was trimmed by 5 bases and V by 5 bases; bases with no gene match: 5. In DNA, the CDR3 is TGTGCCATCAGTACGGGGGGGCTCGACGAGCAGTACTTC. Protein product: CAISTGGLDEQYF.

V gene TRBV7-2 combines with J gene TRBJ2-1, with TRBD2 identical over 9 bases. This CDR3 region has 16 residues. In germline, CDR1 is SGHTA, CDR2 FQGNSA. V trimming: 5 bases; J trimming: 6 bases; junction bases outside the gene matches: 11. CDR3 residues: CASSPRGGRASNEQFF. As DNA, the CDR3 is TGTGCCAGCAGCCCGAGGGGCGGGAGGGCCAGCAATGAGCAGTTCTTC.